This record concerns one TCR beta chain sequence. Its antigen is not known. Some clones are missing from TCRdb's copy, which holds only in-frame ones; the method was immunoSEQ multiplex PCR. The table lists about 370,000 clones, around 85% of them singletons. This CDR3 region has 15 residues. Germline values: CDR1 SGDLS, CDR2 YYNGEE. Trimming took off 0 bases at V and 5 bases at J, with 12 bases between the two ends. The data were taken from a study of Ad26.COV2.S vaccination and SARS-CoV-2 variants. Described treatment: 19 received Ad26.COV2.S at low or high dose, single or two shots; 5 received placebo; per-sample allocation not given. Samples came from day 63 after the first vaccine or placebo injection. Study-level points and caveats: Researchers cautioned that TCR breadth and depth analyses may have underestimated total T cell responses.

The rearrangement links TRBV9 to TRBJ1-5; D gene unclear. The clonotype comes from a person between 18 and 65 years old who received the Ad26.COV2.S COVID-19 vaccine or a placebo. The sample was peripheral blood, taken in a trial of Ad26.COV2.S vaccine versus placebo. The CDR3 spells CASSVAAEAHQPQHF. CDR3 in DNA: TGTGCCAGCAGCGTAGCGGCCGAAGCCCATCAGCCCCAGCATTTT.